These 27 T cell receptor beta chains originate from one sample sequenced in a study of cytomegalovirus exposure and HLA in healthy donors. Both 60 Vbeta primers and 13 Jbeta primers went into the PCR. The protocol was immunoSEQ multiplex PCR, while the TCRdb copy is restricted to in-frame clones and leaves out a portion. Among 170,000 or so clones, about 77% were seen once, and the ten largest hold 2% to 2.5%. Material for sequencing was PBMCs. The receptors were sampled from a man aged 55 to 70 in good health and CMV-seronegative.

The rearrangement uses TRBV29-1 and TRBJ2-7; 8 nucleotides line up with TRBD1. This CDR3 contains 12 residues. V was clipped by 4 bases and J by 3 bases; unmatched bases: 2. Germline loops: CDR1 SQVTM, CDR2 ANQGSEA. CDR3 sequence: CSVVTGGYEQYF. DNA for the CDR3: TGCAGCGTTGTCACAGGGGGCTACGAGCAGTACTTC.

This clone was found a few times. The chain joins TRBV7-2 to TRBJ2-7; 7 bases map to TRBD2. V dropped 0 bases and J dropped 6; count of bases not matched to a gene: 8. The length of the CDR3 is 15 residues. CDR1 is SGHTA, CDR2 FQGNSA, per germline. The CDR3 DNA reads TGTGCCAGCAGCTTAGCCCGGGGAGGGTTCGGCGAGCAGTACTTC. This codes for CASSLARGGFGEQYF.

This clone showed up just a few times. The rearrangement joins TRBV13 to TRBJ2-5; TRBD2 aligns across 10 bases. The CDR3 sequence is 15 residues long. In germline, CDR1 is PRHDT, CDR2 FYEKMQ (reference sequence). Trimming cost V 5 bases and J 6 bases; bases outside gene matches: 9. The chain's CDR3 is CASSLGPSGGKTQYF. The CDR3 DNA sequence: TGTGCCAGCAGCCTGGGCCCTAGCGGGGGAAAGACCCAGTACTTC.

V usage is TRBV4-1 and J usage is TRBJ2-6; tentative D call: TRBD1 (5 bases). This CDR3 spans 16 amino acids. Germline V lookup: CDR1 MGHRA, CDR2 YSYEKL. The V and J ends lost 4 bases and 2 bases respectively, with 12 bases between them. The CDR3 protein is CASSPLTVAGANVLTF. The CDR3 DNA is TGCGCCAGCAGCCCCCTGACAGTAGCTGGGGCCAACGTCCTGACTTTC.

The chain combines TRBV19 with TRBJ2-3, with TRBD1 matching over 9 bases. This CDR3 has 14 amino acids. Germline values: CDR1 LNHDA, CDR2 SQIVND (reference sequence). Trimming cost V 5 bases and J 5 bases; bases outside gene matches: 5. CDR3 sequence: CASSRTGDIDTQYF. CDR3 nucleotide sequence: TGTGCCAGTAGTCGGACAGGGGATATAGATACGCAGTATTTT.

The chain has TRBV19 and TRBJ2-1, with a weak D call TRBD1 (5 bases). The CDR3 has 16 residues. Trimming removed 0 bases from V and 7 bases from J, with 16 bases in between. The V gene's germline CDR1 is LNHDA and CDR2 SQIVND (reference sequence). CDR3 coding DNA: TGTGCCAGTAGTATAGATAGTCCCCCAGGGTTAAATGAGCAGTTCTTC. It is translated as CASSIDSPPGLNEQFF.

The V call is TRBV5-6, the J call TRBJ2-4; 10 positions agree with TRBD2. Looked up from germline, CDR1 is SGHDT and CDR2 is YYEEEE. CDR3 size: 16 residues. Germline trimming cut 0 bases from V and 8 bases from J; bases unmatched to any gene: 8. The CDR3 DNA sequence: TGTGCCAGCAGCTTGGGCCCTAGCGGGAGTTGGGACATTCAGTACTTC. Translated: CASSLGPSGSWDIQYF.

V and J are TRBV6-5 and TRBJ1-2; 9 bases match TRBD1. The CDR3 covers 14 residues. Germline-derived CDR1 and CDR2 are MNHEY and SVGAGI. The trim removed 6 bases at V and 6 bases at J, leaving 8 bases unmatched. CDR3: CASRVGQGTHGYTF. The DNA of the CDR3 is TGTGCCAGCAGGGTGGGACAGGGAACTCATGGCTACACCTTC.

The chain is built from TRBV23-1 and TRBJ2-7; a weak D match, TRBD1 (5 bases). TRBV23-1 is flagged as an ORF with uncertain function. CDR3 size: 15 residues. V lost 5 bases and J lost 0, with 14 bases in between. Here the CDR3 reads CASSSDGQSSYEQYF. CDR3 DNA sequence: TGCGCCAGCAGTTCGGACGGACAAAGCTCCTACGAGCAGTACTTC.

The chain joins TRBV5-4 to TRBJ1-1; tentatively, D is TRBD1 (6 bases). The CDR3 has 16 amino acids. V lost 7 bases and J lost 4, with 23 bases in between. The V gene's germline CDR1 is SGHNT and CDR2 YYREEE (reference sequence). The DNA for the CDR3 is TGTGCCAGCCCTAAGCCCGGGGGGGCGCCGGGCACTGAAGCTTTCTTT. It encodes CASPKPGGAPGTEAFF.

This chain connects TRBV27 to TRBJ1-2; D gene ambiguous. The CDR3 is 13 amino acids. From germline, CDR1 is MNHEY and CDR2 SMNVEV (reference sequence). V was pared by 3 bases and J by 4 bases, with 9 bases between. The DNA of the CDR3 is TGTGCCAGCAGTTTGGGCGGGTTCTATGGCTACACCTTC. Protein: CASSLGGFYGYTF.

The chain couples TRBV5-1 to TRBJ2-5; 7 nucleotides agree with TRBD1. With the DNA end fitting TRBJ2-7 better, the J assignment may be wrong. The CDR3 runs to 14 residues. Germline V gives CDR1 SGHRS, CDR2 YFSETQ. CDR3 sequence: CASSLQGSSYEQYF. DNA for the CDR3: TGCGCCAGCAGCTTACAGGGGAGCTCCTACGAGCAGTACTTC.

The rearrangement links TRBV5-1 to TRBJ1-2; D is ambiguous. CDR1 SGHRS and CDR2 YFSETQ come from the germline V gene. Deletions cut 2 bases from V and 4 bases from J, with 6 bases between. The CDR3 spans 12 residues. CDR3 in amino acids: CASSLDFYGYTF. The CDR3 DNA reads TGCGCCAGCAGCTTAGACTTCTATGGCTACACCTTC.

The chain couples TRBV7-2 to TRBJ2-7; 9 bases are shared with TRBD1. V lost 4 bases to trimming and J lost 1 base; unmatched junction nucleotides: 5. The CDR3 has 15 amino acids. Germline V gives CDR1 SGHTA, CDR2 FQGNSA. CDR3 DNA sequence: TGTGCCAGCAGCTGGCCGGGACAGGGATCCTACGAGCAGTACTTC. Its protein product is CASSWPGQGSYEQYF.

The rearrangement links TRBV25-1 to TRBJ1-4; 7 bases match TRBD1. CDR1 is MGHDK, CDR2 SYGVNS, per germline. Trimming at V came to 3 bases and at J to 5 bases, leaving 12 bases not matched to a gene. CDR3 length: 17 residues. The CDR3 nucleotides read TGTGCCAGCAGTGATGATCGACAGGGCTGGTGGAATGAAAAACTGTTTTTT. Its translation is CASSDDRQGWWNEKLFF. Full variable domain (outside the CDR3, taken from reference TRBV25-1 and TRBJ1-4): EADIYQTPRYLVIGTGKKITLECSQTMGHDKMYWYQQDPGMELHLIHYSYGVNSTEKGDLSSESTVSRIRTEHFPLTLESARPSHTSQYLCASSDDRQGWWNEKLFFGSGTQLSVL.

V gene TRBV4-1 combines with J gene TRBJ2-7; tentative D call: TRBD1 (6 bases). V shed 1 base and J shed 3 bases, with 13 bases lying between them. Germline assignment: CDR1 MGHRA and CDR2 YSYEKL. The CDR3 spans 15 residues. The CDR3 nucleotides are TGCGCCAGCAGCCAAGGGCAGGGGTTAGACTACGAGCAGTACTTC. Its translation: CASSQGQGLDYEQYF.

J is TRBJ2-7 and V is TRBV11-2, with 10 bases lining up with TRBD2. Germline loops: CDR1 SGHAT, CDR2 FQNNGV. With V trimmed by 5 bases and J by 3 bases, 7 bases remained unmatched. The CDR3 covers 15 residues. The CDR3, as DNA: TGTGCCAGCAGCCAAACTAGCGGGGTCATCTACGAGCAGTACTTC. Amino acids: CASSQTSGVIYEQYF.

This chain joins TRBV5-6 and TRBJ1-6; weak D call: TRBD1 (5 bases). Trimming removed 1 base from V and 7 bases from J, with 9 bases in between. The CDR3 runs 14 residues. The germline V gene has CDR1 SGHDT and CDR2 YYEEEE. CDR3 residues: CASSLRGLNSPLHF. The CDR3, as DNA: TGTGCCAGCAGCTTGCGGGGGTTAAATTCACCCCTCCACTTT.

The chain uses TRBV30 and TRBJ2-1, with 14 bases matching TRBD2. The CDR3 extends over 16 amino acids. The V gene end was trimmed by 5 bases and the J gene end by 5 bases; junction bases not matched to a gene: 8. CDR1 is GTSNPN and CDR2 is SVGIG in the germline V gene (reference sequence). The CDR3 loop reads CAWGTSGRQANNEQFF. The CDR3 nucleotides are TGTGCCTGGGGGACTAGCGGGAGACAGGCGAACAATGAGCAGTTCTTC.

V gene TRBV10-3 combines with J gene TRBJ1-1; TRBD1 matches at 10 bases. Germline lookup yields CDR1 ENHRY and CDR2 SYGVKD. This CDR3 has 13 residues. J lost 0 bases, V lost 10 bases, and 2 bases had no gene match. The CDR3 here is CATGQGVNTEAFF. DNA of the CDR3: TGTGCCACAGGACAGGGGGTGAACACTGAAGCTTTCTTT.

This chain links TRBV27 with TRBJ2-6; 8 bases align to TRBD2. With 4 bases clipped from V and 3 bases from J, the junction kept 8 bases outside the gene matches. Per germline, CDR1 MNHEY and CDR2 SMNVEV (reference sequence). This CDR3 is built from 17 residues. The CDR3 here is CASSSPREGSGANVLTF. The CDR3 bases are TGTGCCAGCAGTTCGCCCCGGGAGGGTAGTGGGGCCAACGTCCTGACTTTC.

This clone was seen only a few times. The gene calls are TRBV6-5 and TRBJ1-2, with 10 bases aligning to TRBD1. Germline assignment: CDR1 MNHEY and CDR2 SVGAGI. The V segment lost 6 bases and the J segment 4 bases; nucleotides outside the gene matches: 8. The CDR3 contains 15 residues. In nucleotides, the CDR3 is TGTGCCAGCAGCCGGTCGACAGGGGGCGGCTATGGCTACACCTTC. Translation gives CASSRSTGGGYGYTF.

Comment on this clone: Other DNA sequences in this specimen translate into the identical CDR3. The chain is built from TRBV5-1 and TRBJ2-3; D is perhaps TRBD1 (6 bases). V was clipped by 0 bases and J by 0 bases, with 11 bases between them. The CDR3 loop spans 16 amino acids. Germline CDR1 and CDR2: SGHRS and YFSETQ. The CDR3 loop reads CASSLEGQPSTDTQYF. CDR3 bases: TGCGCCAGCAGCTTGGAGGGACAACCGAGCACAGATACGCAGTATTTT.

The chain employs TRBV9 and TRBJ2-1; 7 bases map to TRBD2. CDR1 is SGDLS and CDR2 is YYNGEE in the germline V gene. Unmatched junction bases numbered 3, after V lost 0 bases and J lost 0 bases. The CDR3 consists of 16 residues. The CDR3, as DNA: TGTGCCAGCAGCGTAGCGGGCGGGAGCTCCTACAATGAGCAGTTCTTC. The encoded protein is CASSVAGGSSYNEQFF.

The gene calls are TRBV5-1 and TRBJ2-1; 13 bases fit TRBD2. V gave up 4 bases and J gave up 9 bases; unmatched junction bases: 4. The germline V gene has CDR1 SGHRS and CDR2 YFSETQ. CDR3 length: 14 amino acids. The CDR3 region has the DNA TGCGCCAGCAGCCCACTAGCGGGGGGGTGTGAGCAGTTCTTC. This codes for CASSPLAGGCEQFF.

This sequence joins TRBV9 and TRBJ2-1, with 9 nucleotides matching TRBD1. V was clipped by 3 bases and J by 5 bases; unmatched bases: 9. In germline, CDR1 is SGDLS, CDR2 YYNGEE. The CDR3 has 16 amino acids. CDR3 in DNA: TGTGCCAGCAGCGCCCCGACAGGGGGGCAGCACAATGAGCAGTTCTTC. It translates to CASSAPTGGQHNEQFF.

The chain is built from TRBV4-1 and TRBJ2-1, with 10 bases fitting TRBD1. The CDR3 loop spans 14 amino acids. The V gene end was trimmed by 4 bases and the J gene end by 8 bases; junction bases not matched to a gene: 5. Germline loops: CDR1 MGHRA, CDR2 YSYEKL. The CDR3 coding sequence is TGCGCCAGCAGCCGGACAGGGGGTTTCGATGAGCAGTTCTTC. Its protein product is CASSRTGGFDEQFF.